The clone carrying this T cell receptor beta chain was seen a handful of times. Each replicate PCR on the sorted subsets used approximately 180 ng DNA (around 30,000 T cell genomes). Using immunoSEQ multiplex PCR, the repertoire was profiled, and TCRdb retains in-frame clones only, with some absent. The sample lists 600,000 to 700,000 clones, around 73% seen once, with roughly 2% in the top ten. The sample is drawn from a study of shared clonotypes between healthy human individuals. This CDR3 is built from 16 residues. CDR1 LNHDA and CDR2 SQIVND come from the germline V gene (reference sequence). Trimming stripped 4 bases from V and 2 bases from J, with 16 bases between.

This TCR derives from a woman aged 30 to 39 in good health. Sequenced: memory CD4+ T cells sorted from blood. Documented subset: CD45RA-negative fraction. The chain joins TRBV19 to TRBJ2-3; no clear D gene. The CDR3 bases are TGTGCCAGTAGTACCCGTTTTGCGGAGAACACAGATACGCAGTATTTT. It codes for CASSTRFAENTDTQYF.